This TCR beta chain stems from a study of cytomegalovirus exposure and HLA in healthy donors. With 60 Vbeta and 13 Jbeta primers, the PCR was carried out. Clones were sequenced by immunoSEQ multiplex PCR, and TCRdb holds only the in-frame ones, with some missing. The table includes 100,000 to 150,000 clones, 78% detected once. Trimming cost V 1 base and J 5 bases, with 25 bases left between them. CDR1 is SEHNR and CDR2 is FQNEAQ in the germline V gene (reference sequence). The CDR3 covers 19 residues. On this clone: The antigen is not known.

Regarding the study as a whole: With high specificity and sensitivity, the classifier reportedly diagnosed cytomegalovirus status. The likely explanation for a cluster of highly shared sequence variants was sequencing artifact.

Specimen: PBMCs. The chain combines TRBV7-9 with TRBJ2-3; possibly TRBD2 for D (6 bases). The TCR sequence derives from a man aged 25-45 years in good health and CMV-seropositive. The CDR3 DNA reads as TGTGCCAGCAGCTTAGTCGTGTGGGCCTACGGGAGTAGCGGAGATACGCAGTATTTT. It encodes CASSLVVWAYGSSGDTQYF.